The 4 T cell receptor beta chains below all came from one sample that was sequenced in a study of cytomegalovirus exposure and HLA in healthy donors. In the PCR, 60 Vbeta and 13 Jbeta primers were used. Some clones are missing from TCRdb's copy, which holds only in-frame ones; the method was immunoSEQ multiplex PCR. The table records some 67,000 clones, 75% to 90% of them present only once. Sequencing was performed on PBMCs. The receptor set was obtained from a woman in her twenties or thirties in good health and CMV-seropositive.

The rearrangement links TRBV5-1 to TRBJ1-1; 8 bases align to TRBD1. J gave up 14 bases and V 4 bases, and 16 bases lay outside the gene matches. Germline V gene sequence: CDR1 SGHRS, CDR2 YFSETQ. The CDR3 consists of 14 residues. CDR3 sequence reads: CASSRPLTGGEIFF. The CDR3 bases are TGCGCCAGCAGCCGCCCCTTAACAGGGGGGGAAATCTTCTTT.

This sequence joins TRBV2 and TRBJ2-1; TRBD2 matches at 10 bases. V trimming: 9 bases; J trimming: 8 bases; junction bases outside the gene matches: 10. Per the germline V gene, CDR1 is SNHLY and CDR2 is FYNNEI. This CDR3 is 14 amino acids long. The CDR3 protein is CARQREGRTDEQFF. CDR3 DNA: TGTGCCAGACAGCGGGAGGGCCGTACCGATGAGCAGTTCTTC. The full variable domain, rest sourced from reference TRBV2 and TRBJ2-1, is EPEVTQTPSHQVTQMGQEVILRCVPISNHLYFYWYRQILGQKVEFLVSFYNNEISEKSEIFDDQFSVERPDGSNFTLKIRSTKLEDSAMYFCARQREGRTDEQFFGPGTRLTVL.

This rearrangement joins TRBV25-1 to TRBJ2-5; 7 bases line up with TRBD2. This CDR3 comprises 14 residues. The germline V gene has CDR1 MGHDK and CDR2 SYGVNS. V gave up 5 bases and J gave up 0 bases; unmatched junction bases: 3. The CDR3 reads CASSLAGDQETQYF. In DNA, the CDR3 is TGTGCCAGCAGTTTGGCGGGAGACCAAGAGACCCAGTACTTC.

This chain uses TRBV10-3 with TRBJ2-3; 7 nucleotides agree with TRBD1. CDR3 length equals 12 residues. V was clipped by 4 bases and J by 5 bases; unmatched bases: 0. Germline V gene sequence: CDR1 ENHRY, CDR2 SYGVKD. The CDR3 region has the DNA TGTGCCATCAGTGGACAGGGAGATACGCAGTATTTT. Residues: CAISGQGDTQYF.